One and the same sample provided the 8 T cell receptor beta chains below, sequenced in a study of OX40 agonist ivuxolimab in advanced cancers. The data were produced by immunoSEQ multiplex PCR, yet TCRdb's version contains in-frame clones alone and is incomplete. The sample has approximately 60,000 clones, about four fifths seen once. This specimen was CD4+ or CD8+ T cells sorted from blood, taken in a trial of the OX40 agonist ivuxolimab. Receptors originate from an adult with an advanced solid tumor such as melanoma, head and neck, liver or kidney cancer.

This clone was seen a few times. The rearrangement uses TRBV23-1 and TRBJ1-1; TRBD1 might be the D (5 bases). TRBV23-1 is placed among ORFs of uncertain function. CDR3 length equals 15 residues. Trimming stripped 10 bases from V and 2 bases from J, with 20 bases between. The CDR3 nucleotides read TGCGCCACCAAAATCGAGGGGCCACGAAACACTGAAGCTTTCTTT. Translation: CATKIEGPRNTEAFF.

The chain joins TRBV19 to TRBJ1-2; D is unclear. The CDR3 covers 13 residues. Germline V gives CDR1 LNHDA, CDR2 SQIVND (reference sequence). Trimming shortened V by 2 bases and J by 1 base, and 5 bases separated the two germline ends. The CDR3 loop is CASSIRNNYGYTF. CDR3 coding DNA: TGTGCCAGTAGTATACGTAATAACTATGGCTACACCTTC.

The chain recombines TRBV6-5 with TRBJ1-3, with D unclear. V lost 6 bases and J 0 bases, leaving 12 bases between the germline ends. Germline V gene lookup returns CDR1 MNHEY and CDR2 SVGAGI. The CDR3 extends over 15 amino acids. CDR3 nucleotides: TGTGCCAGCAGGAGTCGGGCTAACTCTGGAAACACCATATATTTT. This translates into CASRSRANSGNTIYF.

The chain combines TRBV10-3 with TRBJ2-7, with D unresolved. The CDR3 runs to 12 residues. V lost 2 bases and J 1 base, leaving 3 bases between the germline ends. Germline V gives CDR1 ENHRY, CDR2 SYGVKD. The CDR3 DNA reads TGTGCCATCAGTGAGGCATCCTACGAGCAGTACTTC. The encoded protein is CAISEASYEQYF.

The chain joins TRBV6-5 to TRBJ1-1, with 10 bases lining up with TRBD1. Losses at the gene ends were 2 bases for V and 5 bases for J; bases not matched to a gene: 2. CDR1 and CDR2 (germline): MNHEY, SVGAGI. The CDR3 loop spans 14 amino acids. CDR3 loop: CASSYDRGQTEAFF. In nucleotides, the CDR3 is TGTGCCAGCAGTTACGACAGGGGGCAAACTGAAGCTTTCTTT.

The chain recombines TRBV27 with TRBJ2-7, with 7 bases matching TRBD1. J was trimmed by 7 bases and V by 9 bases; bases with no gene match: 12. The CDR3 is made up of 13 amino acids. Looked up from germline, CDR1 is MNHEY and CDR2 is SMNVEV (reference sequence). In DNA form, the CDR3 reads TGTGCCAGTAGGGCGACAGGGTGGAGGGAGCAGTACTTC. Protein: CASRATGWREQYF.

The chain couples TRBV27 to TRBJ2-3; 8 bases map to TRBD2. The CDR3 extends over 16 amino acids. CDR1 and CDR2 from the germline V gene are MNHEY and SMNVEV (reference sequence). Unmatched junction bases numbered 12, after V lost 5 bases and J lost 5 bases. In DNA, the CDR3 is TGTGCCAGCAGTGGGGTCGGACTAGCTGAAATAGATACGCAGTATTTT. It is translated as CASSGVGLAEIDTQYF.

This sequence joins TRBV5-4 and TRBJ2-3, with 10 bases identical to TRBD2. J was trimmed by 4 bases and V by 0 bases; bases with no gene match: 5. This CDR3 comprises 16 residues. Germline assignment: CDR1 SGHNT and CDR2 YYREEE (reference sequence). The CDR3 loop reads CASSLERGGLPDTQYF. The CDR3 DNA sequence: TGTGCCAGCAGCTTGGAGCGGGGGGGCCTCCCAGATACGCAGTATTTT.